This is a list of T cell receptor beta chains from one sample in a study of T cells in localized non-small cell lung cancer. Assay used: immunoSEQ multiplex PCR; TCRdb lists only in-frame clones, some missing. Of some 80,000 clones in the sample, around four fifths were seen once. This specimen was peripheral blood, taken before any cancer treatment. Receptors originate from a man aged 40-75 years with stage I lung adenocarcinoma. Both conserved end residues are part of each CDR3. Fields, in order: D gene, J gene, clone size, V gene, CDR3 protein, CDR3 DNA. The D gene is left open where the match is weak. Clone size is stated in some rows and not others, as once, few, many or a class when expanded.

d_call: NA
j_call: TRBJ1-3
clone_size: NA
v_call: TRBV13
cdr3_aa: CASRPGLSGNTIYF
cdr3_nt: TGTGCCAGCAGACCGGGCCTCTCTGGAAACACCATATATTTT

d_call: TRBD1
j_call: TRBJ1-5
clone_size: once
v_call: TRBV15
cdr3_aa: CATRAGGFQPQHF
cdr3_nt: TGTGCCACCCGGGCAGGGGGGTTTCAGCCCCAGCATTTT

d_call: NA
j_call: TRBJ1-1
clone_size: many
v_call: TRBV2
cdr3_aa: CASTGKGSNTEAFF
cdr3_nt: TGTGCCAGCACCGGCAAGGGTAGTAACACTGAAGCTTTCTTT

d_call: TRBD1
j_call: TRBJ2-5
clone_size: NA
v_call: TRBV7-9
cdr3_aa: CASRRTGPQETQYF
cdr3_nt: TGTGCCAGCAGACGGACAGGGCCCCAAGAGACCCAGTACTTC

d_call: NA
j_call: TRBJ1-2
clone_size: NA
v_call: TRBV6-5
cdr3_aa: CASSYSGGMRGYTF
cdr3_nt: TGTGCCAGCAGTTACTCCGGGGGAATGCGAGGCTACACCTTC

d_call: TRBD1
j_call: TRBJ1-4
clone_size: NA
v_call: TRBV5-1
cdr3_aa: CASSPVTLGTGSGKLFF
cdr3_nt: TGCGCCAGCAGCCCCGTTACTCTCGGGACAGGGTCTGGAAAACTGTTTTTT

d_call: TRBD2
j_call: TRBJ2-7
clone_size: NA
v_call: TRBV9
cdr3_aa: CASSPRLAGNNEQYF
cdr3_nt: TGTGCCAGCAGCCCAAGACTAGCGGGGAACAACGAGCAGTACTTC

d_call: TRBD2
j_call: TRBJ2-5
clone_size: once
v_call: TRBV14
cdr3_aa: CASSHGTSGPLETQYF
cdr3_nt: TGTGCCAGCAGCCACGGGACTAGCGGGCCCCTCGAGACCCAGTACTTC

d_call: TRBD1
j_call: TRBJ1-5
clone_size: few
v_call: TRBV6-4
cdr3_aa: CASSERDRGGQPQHF
cdr3_nt: TGTGCCAGCAGTGAACGGGACAGGGGGGGCCAGCCCCAGCATTTT

d_call: NA
j_call: TRBJ2-2
clone_size: NA
v_call: TRBV7-2
cdr3_aa: CASSLSGPNTGELFF
cdr3_nt: TGTGCCAGCAGCTTAAGCGGGCCGAACACCGGGGAGCTGTTTTTT

d_call: NA
j_call: TRBJ2-3
clone_size: NA
v_call: TRBV19
cdr3_aa: CASSPILTVLYTQYF
cdr3_nt: TGTGCCAGTAGTCCAATTTTGACAGTCCTCTATACGCAGTATTTT

d_call: NA
j_call: TRBJ1-4
clone_size: NA
v_call: TRBV29-1
cdr3_aa: CSVGLRQEDEKLFF
cdr3_nt: TGCAGCGTTGGCCTGAGACAGGAAGATGAAAAACTGTTTTTT

d_call: TRBD1
j_call: TRBJ1-2
clone_size: NA
v_call: TRBV2
cdr3_aa: CASSPIGQGGSYGYTF
cdr3_nt: TGTGCCAGCAGTCCCATAGGGCAGGGGGGGAGCTATGGCTACACCTTC

d_call: NA
j_call: TRBJ2-2
clone_size: NA
v_call: TRBV2
cdr3_aa: CASRAGTHNTGELFF
cdr3_nt: TGTGCCAGCAGGGCAGGGACTCACAACACCGGGGAGCTGTTTTTT

d_call: NA
j_call: TRBJ1-1
clone_size: NA
v_call: TRBV6-1
cdr3_aa: CASSSVNTEAFF
cdr3_nt: TGTGCCAGCAGTTCAGTGAACACTGAAGCTTTCTTT

d_call: NA
j_call: TRBJ1-2
clone_size: NA
v_call: TRBV7-6
cdr3_aa: CASSLEPGTYGYTF
cdr3_nt: TGTGCCAGCAGCTTAGAGCCAGGGACCTATGGCTACACCTTC

d_call: TRBD1
j_call: TRBJ2-7
clone_size: NA
v_call: TRBV11-2
cdr3_aa: CASGDRGLYEQYF
cdr3_nt: TGTGCCTCAGGGGACAGGGGGCTCTACGAGCAGTACTTC

d_call: NA
j_call: TRBJ1-2
clone_size: NA
v_call: TRBV28
cdr3_aa: CASSYGGGNYGYTF
cdr3_nt: TGTGCCAGCAGTTATGGGGGGGGAAACTATGGCTACACCTTC

d_call: NA
j_call: TRBJ2-7
clone_size: NA
v_call: TRBV7-8
cdr3_aa: CASSPELGGGLGEQYF
cdr3_nt: TGTGCCAGCAGCCCAGAGCTGGGAGGCGGGTTAGGAGAGCAGTACTTC

d_call: NA
j_call: TRBJ1-2
clone_size: NA
v_call: TRBV19
cdr3_aa: CASTIRTPGERDRDGYTF
cdr3_nt: TGTGCCAGTACCATAAGAACCCCAGGGGAAAGAGACAGAGATGGCTACACCTTC

d_call: TRBD2
j_call: TRBJ2-5
clone_size: NA
v_call: TRBV5-4
cdr3_aa: CASSHAGRGDETQYF
cdr3_nt: TGTGCCAGCAGCCACGCGGGACGGGGGGACGAGACCCAGTACTTC

d_call: NA
j_call: TRBJ2-1
clone_size: medium-sized
v_call: TRBV19
cdr3_aa: CASSIGWNEQFF
cdr3_nt: TGTGCCAGTAGTATAGGCTGGAATGAGCAGTTCTTC

d_call: TRBD2
j_call: TRBJ2-3
clone_size: NA
v_call: TRBV7-2
cdr3_aa: CASSSGGAQRDTQYF
cdr3_nt: TGTGCCAGCAGCTCCGGGGGGGCCCAGAGAGATACGCAGTATTTT

d_call: NA
j_call: TRBJ2-3
clone_size: NA
v_call: TRBV5-8
cdr3_aa: CASSSDPRSGTDTQYF
cdr3_nt: TGTGCCAGCAGCTCCGACCCTAGGTCCGGCACAGATACGCAGTATTTT

d_call: TRBD2
j_call: TRBJ2-7
clone_size: once
v_call: TRBV6-5
cdr3_aa: CASSYSTSGASYEQYF
cdr3_nt: TGTGCCAGCAGTTACTCCACTAGCGGCGCTTCCTACGAGCAGTACTTC

d_call: NA
j_call: TRBJ1-5
clone_size: once
v_call: TRBV7-9
cdr3_aa: CASSWGADPSQPQHF
cdr3_nt: TGTGCCAGCAGCTGGGGGGCAGACCCCAGTCAGCCCCAGCATTTT

d_call: TRBD1
j_call: TRBJ1-1
clone_size: NA
v_call: TRBV19
cdr3_aa: CASSIGRPGGVNTEAFF
cdr3_nt: TGTGCCAGTAGTATAGGTCGGCCAGGGGGAGTGAACACTGAAGCTTTCTTT

d_call: NA
j_call: TRBJ2-5
clone_size: NA
v_call: TRBV10-1
cdr3_aa: CASRQERGLPQYF
cdr3_nt: TGCGCCAGCAGACAGGAGAGGGGCCTGCCCCAGTACTTC

d_call: NA
j_call: TRBJ2-7
clone_size: NA
v_call: TRBV18
cdr3_aa: CASARTPTSYEQYF
cdr3_nt: TGTGCCAGCGCCCGGACACCAACCTCCTACGAGCAGTACTTC

d_call: NA
j_call: TRBJ1-3
clone_size: NA
v_call: TRBV27
cdr3_aa: CASREEGRRNTIYF
cdr3_nt: TGTGCCAGCAGGGAGGAGGGACGGAGAAACACCATATATTTT

d_call: NA
j_call: TRBJ2-3
clone_size: NA
v_call: TRBV18
cdr3_aa: CASSPSGPRTDTQYF
cdr3_nt: TGTGCCAGCTCACCCTCGGGACCGCGCACAGATACGCAGTATTTT

d_call: NA
j_call: TRBJ1-1
clone_size: NA
v_call: TRBV30
cdr3_aa: CAWSGQLNTEAFF
cdr3_nt: TGTGCCTGGAGCGGACAGCTGAACACTGAAGCTTTCTTT

d_call: NA
j_call: TRBJ2-5
clone_size: NA
v_call: TRBV9
cdr3_aa: CASSGPAEETQYF
cdr3_nt: TGTGCCAGCAGCGGGCCAGCGGAAGAGACCCAGTACTTC

d_call: TRBD1
j_call: TRBJ2-1
clone_size: few
v_call: TRBV19
cdr3_aa: CASSIRQGEGEQFF
cdr3_nt: TGTGCCAGTAGTATCCGACAGGGGGAAGGTGAGCAGTTCTTC

d_call: TRBD1
j_call: TRBJ1-2
clone_size: few
v_call: TRBV19
cdr3_aa: CASSAGQGAGGYTF
cdr3_nt: TGTGCCAGTAGTGCCGGACAGGGGGCTGGTGGCTACACCTTC

d_call: NA
j_call: TRBJ2-1
clone_size: few
v_call: TRBV5-1
cdr3_aa: CASSFGNQNNEQFF
cdr3_nt: TGCGCCAGCAGCTTTGGCAACCAAAACAATGAGCAGTTCTTC

d_call: TRBD1
j_call: TRBJ1-6
clone_size: NA
v_call: TRBV18
cdr3_aa: CASSPGTGVFSSPLHF
cdr3_nt: TGTGCCAGCTCACCAGGGACAGGGGTTTTCTCTTCACCCCTCCACTTT

d_call: NA
j_call: TRBJ2-5
clone_size: NA
v_call: TRBV29-1
cdr3_aa: CSVDRPGRQTQETQYF
cdr3_nt: TGCAGCGTTGACCGACCGGGGAGGCAAACTCAAGAGACCCAGTACTTC

d_call: TRBD2
j_call: TRBJ2-7
clone_size: NA
v_call: TRBV28
cdr3_aa: CASRRREGQWEQYF
cdr3_nt: TGTGCCAGCAGGCGGCGGGAGGGCCAATGGGAGCAGTACTTC

d_call: NA
j_call: TRBJ2-5
clone_size: NA
v_call: TRBV29-1
cdr3_aa: CSVDLGMEQYF
cdr3_nt: TGCAGCGTTGATCTCGGGATGGAGCAGTACTTC

d_call: NA
j_call: TRBJ2-7
clone_size: NA
v_call: TRBV21-1
cdr3_aa: CASSNRSGSDSYEQYF
cdr3_nt: TGTGCCAGCAGCAATCGTAGCGGGAGCGACTCCTACGAGCAGTACTTC

d_call: TRBD1
j_call: TRBJ1-1
clone_size: NA
v_call: TRBV28
cdr3_aa: CASRNRQGRGEAFF
cdr3_nt: TGTGCCAGCAGAAATAGACAGGGCCGAGGTGAAGCTTTCTTT

d_call: NA
j_call: TRBJ1-2
clone_size: NA
v_call: TRBV12-2
cdr3_aa: CASRSRADYGYTF
cdr3_nt: TGTGCAAGTCGGTCCAGGGCTGACTATGGCTACACCTTC

d_call: NA
j_call: TRBJ1-4
clone_size: NA
v_call: TRBV2
cdr3_aa: CAKRVFNEKLFF
cdr3_nt: TGTGCCAAACGGGTGTTTAATGAAAAACTGTTTTTT

d_call: TRBD2
j_call: TRBJ2-1
clone_size: once
v_call: TRBV10-3
cdr3_aa: CATDSGSNEQFF
cdr3_nt: TGTGCCACCGATAGCGGGAGCAATGAGCAGTTCTTC

d_call: TRBD1
j_call: TRBJ2-5
clone_size: NA
v_call: TRBV5-1
cdr3_aa: CASSPGGTGFTETQYF
cdr3_nt: TGCGCCAGCAGCCCCGGTGGGACAGGGTTTACGGAGACCCAGTACTTC

d_call: NA
j_call: TRBJ2-1
clone_size: NA
v_call: TRBV5-1
cdr3_aa: CASRSGGDEQFF
cdr3_nt: TGCGCCAGCAGGTCCGGGGGTGATGAGCAGTTCTTC

d_call: TRBD1
j_call: TRBJ1-5
clone_size: NA
v_call: TRBV7-2
cdr3_aa: CASSLDRTGGVNQPQHF
cdr3_nt: TGTGCCAGCAGCTTAGACAGGACAGGGGGTGTCAATCAGCCCCAGCATTTT

d_call: TRBD2
j_call: TRBJ2-1
clone_size: NA
v_call: TRBV29-1
cdr3_aa: CSVERRGGLREQFF
cdr3_nt: TGCAGCGTTGAGCGGCGGGGGGGCCTCCGTGAGCAGTTCTTC

d_call: NA
j_call: TRBJ1-1
clone_size: NA
v_call: TRBV7-9
cdr3_aa: CASSLELGKYTEAFF
cdr3_nt: TGTGCCAGCAGCTTAGAGCTGGGGAAATACACTGAAGCTTTCTTT